This entry lists 27 T cell receptor beta chains sequenced from one sample in a study of post-analysis software for immune sequencing data. Study-wide results and caveats: Patients had higher frequencies than controls of five TRBV segments, including TRBV5-6, TRBV5-1 and TRBV20-1.

The library was made from cDNA and included unique molecular identifiers. A single record per CDR3 protein comes from TCRdb applying MiXCR to the PCR reads. The table includes about 820,000 distinct CDR3 sequences, around 53% detected once. These receptors lack a known antigen. The sequenced sample was blood. These receptors all stem from a girl aged 5 to 17 with multiple sclerosis.

The chain combines TRBV2 with TRBJ2-7; D uncertain. The CDR3 runs 13 residues. Germline CDR1 and CDR2: SNHLY and FYNNEI. V lost 2 bases and J 1 base, leaving 6 bases between the germline ends. Here the CDR3 reads CASSESPSYEQYF. In DNA, the CDR3 is TGTGCCAGCAGTGAATCCCCTTCCTACGAGCAGTACTTC.

The chain joins TRBV29-1 to TRBJ1-2; D is unresolved. CDR1 is SQVTM, CDR2 ANQGSEA, per germline. The ends were cut back, 3 bases at V and 4 bases at J, with 6 bases in the middle. This CDR3 spans 11 amino acids. The CDR3 bases are TGCAGCGTTGATACTCTCTATGGCTACACCTTC. This encodes CSVDTLYGYTF.

The V and J genes are TRBV5-1 and TRBJ2-1; D gene uncertain. CDR3 size: 14 residues. V was trimmed by 3 bases and J by 8 bases, leaving 15 bases between them. The V gene's germline CDR1 is SGHRS and CDR2 YFSETQ. The CDR3 reads CASSYGYPGYEQFF. The CDR3 DNA sequence: TGCGCCAGCAGCTACGGCTATCCAGGTTATGAGCAGTTCTTC.

The chain uses TRBV19 and TRBJ1-5; TRBD1 agrees at 9 bases. With 4 bases clipped from V and 0 bases from J, the junction kept 10 bases outside the gene matches. CDR3 length equals 18 residues. Germline CDR1 LNHDA, CDR2 SQIVND (reference sequence). The CDR3 nucleotides read TGTGCCAGTAGTAAACCGGGACAGGGAAGCTATAGCAATCAGCCCCAGCATTTT. Amino acid sequence: CASSKPGQGSYSNQPQHF.

This clonotype was seen just once. The chain couples TRBV20-1 to TRBJ1-2, with a tentative D call TRBD1 (6 bases). V lost 0 bases to trimming and J lost 4 bases, with 21 bases between them. Germline CDR1 is DFQATT and CDR2 is SNEGSKA (reference sequence). The CDR3 is 17 amino acids. The CDR3 here is CSARDQGRGALGYGYTF. The CDR3 DNA follows: TGCAGTGCTAGAGATCAAGGGCGGGGGGCGCTTGGCTATGGCTACACCTTC.

CDR3 residues: CASSESAGTMTKNIQYF. The CDR3, as DNA: TGTGCCAGCAGTGAATCGGCTGGTACAATGACCAAAAACATTCAGTACTTC. The V gene is TRBV2, the J gene TRBJ2-4, with D uncertain. Germline V gene sequence: CDR1 SNHLY, CDR2 FYNNEI. Trimming stripped 2 bases from V and 2 bases from J, with 16 bases between. This CDR3 has 17 amino acids.

V is TRBV4-1 and J is TRBJ2-7, with 7 positions matching TRBD1. The V segment lost 2 bases and the J segment 3 bases; nucleotides outside the gene matches: 13. From germline, CDR1 is MGHRA and CDR2 YSYEKL. CDR3 length: 17 amino acids. This CDR3 is CASSQQMTGTKLYEQYF. DNA for the CDR3: TGCGCCAGCAGCCAACAGATGACAGGGACCAAACTCTACGAGCAGTACTTC.

This clonotype showed up just once. The V gene is TRBV20-1, the J gene TRBJ1-2; 7 nucleotides match TRBD1. V shed 1 base, J shed 7 bases, and the junction held 9 bases outside the gene matches. Germline CDR1 reads DFQATT; CDR2 reads SNEGSKA (reference sequence). The CDR3 covers 14 residues. The CDR3 DNA follows: TGCAGTGCTAGAGCACAACAGGGGACGGGTGGCTACACCTTC. Translated: CSARAQQGTGGYTF.

This clonotype turned up a few times. The gene calls are TRBV29-1 and TRBJ2-5; 8 bases agree with TRBD1. Germline V lookup: CDR1 SQVTM, CDR2 ANQGSEA. With 8 bases clipped from V and 7 bases from J, the junction kept 9 bases outside the gene matches. This CDR3 spans 12 amino acids. In DNA form, the CDR3 reads TGCAGCCTCGGACAGGGTCCTGGGACCCAGTACTTC. Encoded protein: CSLGQGPGTQYF.

V is TRBV5-1 and J is TRBJ2-2, with 10 bases fitting TRBD2. V lost 0 bases to trimming and J lost 6 bases; unmatched junction nucleotides: 5. Looked up from germline, CDR1 is SGHRS and CDR2 is YFSETQ. CDR3 length: 16 residues. The DNA for the CDR3 is TGCGCCAGCAGCTTGGCCCAGCGGGGGGGCCCCGGGGAGCTGTTTTTT. Translated, it gives CASSLAQRGGPGELFF.

The rearrangement uses TRBV6-2 or TRBV6-3 and TRBJ2-5; D remains unclear. From germline, CDR1 is MNHEY and CDR2 SVGEGT. Trimming removed 2 bases from V and 3 bases from J, with 10 bases in between. The length of the CDR3 is 14 residues. CDR3 sequence (DNA): TGTGCCAGCAGTTACGTTGTCAGAGAAGAGACCCAGTACTTC. This translates into CASSYVVREETQYF.

V usage is TRBV11-3 and J usage is TRBJ2-7, with D possibly being TRBD1 (6 bases). V lost 5 bases to trimming and J lost 2 bases, with 10 bases between them. Germline V gives CDR1 SGHNT, CDR2 YENEEA. CDR3 length: 13 amino acids. The CDR3, as DNA: TGTGCCAGCAGCCGGGACAACCCCTACGAGCAGTACTTC. This gives the protein CASSRDNPYEQYF.

This clonotype showed up just a few times. V gene TRBV12-3 or TRBV12-4 combines with J gene TRBJ2-7, with 11 positions matching TRBD2. Losses at the gene ends were 3 bases for V and 2 bases for J; bases not matched to a gene: 3. The CDR3 has 15 residues. In DNA form, the CDR3 reads TGTGCCAGCAGTTTCACTAGCGGGAGTGCCTACGAGCAGTACTTC. Translated, it gives CASSFTSGSAYEQYF.

For this clonotype: Given a much more abundant clone one base away, this may be a read error. The chain employs TRBV10-3 and TRBJ2-5, with 8 bases aligning to TRBD2. V lost 4 bases and J lost 11; bases outside the gene matches: 12. Germline loops: CDR1 ENHRY, CDR2 SYGVKD. The CDR3 extends over 14 amino acids. CDR3 protein: CAISASGLVAEQYF. The CDR3 DNA is TGTGCCATCAGTGCGTCGGGACTAGTAGCTGAGCAGTACTTC.

V gene TRBV7-9 combines with J gene TRBJ2-5; 11 nucleotides match TRBD2. Per germline, CDR1 SEHNR and CDR2 FQNEAQ (reference sequence). The CDR3 has 19 amino acids. Trimming at V came to 5 bases and at J to 0 bases, leaving 14 bases not matched to a gene. The CDR3 DNA follows: TGTGCCAGCAGCCCCCGGGTCCTAGCGGGAGGCCTGTACCAAGAGACCCAGTACTTC. Translation: CASSPRVLAGGLYQETQYF.

V and J are TRBV5-1 and TRBJ2-3, with D perhaps matching TRBD1 (6 bases). Trimming took off 4 bases at V and 2 bases at J, with 11 bases between the two ends. The CDR3 runs to 14 residues. The germline V gene encodes CDR1 SGHRS and CDR2 YFSETQ. The CDR3 region has the DNA TGCGCCAGCAGCCAGGGACACTACACAGATACGCAGTATTTT. Amino acids: CASSQGHYTDTQYF.

With respect to this clonotype: The conserved phenylalanine or tryptophan is not found at the CDR3 terminus, so this likely reflects a read error. The chain is built from TRBV20-1 and TRBJ2-7, with 7 bases matching TRBD2. V was pared by 3 bases and J by 7 bases, with 9 bases of the junction left unmatched. The CDR3 covers 13 residues. Germline V gives CDR1 DFQATT, CDR2 SNEGSKA (reference sequence). Here the CDR3 DNA reads TGCAGTGCTAGGAGCGGGGCAAAGGTGGAGCAGTACTTA. This sequence encodes CSARSGAKVEQYL.

This rearrangement joins TRBV9 to TRBJ2-1, with D uncertain. Germline lookup yields CDR1 SGDLS and CDR2 YYNGEE. V lost 0 bases to trimming and J lost 2 bases, with 9 bases between them. This CDR3 comprises 15 residues. This CDR3 reads CASSVVSAAYNEQFF. CDR3 DNA sequence: TGTGCCAGCAGCGTAGTATCCGCGGCCTACAATGAGCAGTTCTTC.

This chain connects TRBV5-1 to TRBJ2-7; D is unclear. V lost 0 bases, J lost 3 bases, and 13 bases lay in between. CDR1 and CDR2 (germline): SGHRS, YFSETQ. CDR3 length: 15 residues. The CDR3 nucleotides are TGCGCCAGCAGCTTGGAGGGCGTCGCTATCTACGAGCAGTACTTC. Translation gives CASSLEGVAIYEQYF.

This clonotype was detected ten times or more. The chain has TRBV20-1 and TRBJ2-7, with 7 bases matching TRBD2. In germline, CDR1 is DFQATT, CDR2 SNEGSKA (reference sequence). The CDR3 length is 15 residues. V lost 0 bases to trimming and J lost 7 bases; unmatched junction nucleotides: 12. The CDR3 bases are TGCAGTGCTAGAGATGCGGCGGGAGAATGGTGGGAGCAGTACTTC. Protein sequence: CSARDAAGEWWEQYF.

Only a few counts were recorded for this clonotype. The chain has TRBV7-9 and TRBJ1-5; D unclear. The ends were cut back, 11 bases at V and 2 bases at J, with 10 bases in the middle. CDR1 is SEHNR, CDR2 FQNEAQ, per germline (reference sequence). This CDR3 is 12 amino acids long. CDR3 sequence: CAAGSGNQPQHF. CDR3 nucleotides: TGTGCCGCGGGGTCGGGCAATCAGCCCCAGCATTTT.

The CDR3 region is CSVLWTGGWYTEAFF. CDR3 DNA sequence: TGCAGCGTTCTCTGGACAGGGGGTTGGTACACTGAAGCTTTCTTT. The genes are TRBV29-1 and TRBJ1-1; 10 nucleotides align to TRBD1. Trimming took 5 bases from V and 3 from J; bases not matched to a gene: 9. Germline assignment: CDR1 SQVTM and CDR2 ANQGSEA. The CDR3 has 15 amino acids.

The J gene is TRBJ1-4, the V gene TRBV6-5; D call uncertain. V was clipped by 10 bases and J by 3 bases, with 18 bases between them. The length of the CDR3 is 15 residues. Germline values: CDR1 MNHEY, CDR2 SVGAGI. CDR3 coding DNA: TGTGCCACCCGGCCGGGTCGGACCCCTAATGAAAAACTGTTTTTT. Protein product: CATRPGRTPNEKLFF.

This clonotype has just a few counts. The chain joins TRBV20-1 to TRBJ2-1; TRBD2 aligns across 7 bases. V dropped 6 bases and J dropped 14; count of bases not matched to a gene: 16. This CDR3 has 13 amino acids. Per the germline V gene, CDR1 is DFQATT and CDR2 is SNEGSKA (reference sequence). In DNA, the CDR3 is TGCAGTGCCCGTTCCAGTCTAGCGGCGAGAGAGTTCTTC. Protein: CSARSSLAAREFF.

The chain links TRBV12-3 or TRBV12-4 to TRBJ1-2; perhaps TRBD1 as D (6 bases). This CDR3 comprises 14 residues. V was clipped by 10 bases and J by 5 bases, with 20 bases between them. The CDR3 nucleotides read TGTGCCATCCAACAGGGCCCCCCTCTGTATGGCTACACCTTC. It is translated as CAIQQGPPLYGYTF.

There are a few counts of this clonotype. This chain links TRBV20-1 with TRBJ2-3, with D possibly called TRBD1 or TRBD2 (5 bases each). V gave up 0 bases and J gave up 1 base, with 11 bases separating them. This CDR3 has 15 residues. Germline CDR1 reads DFQATT; CDR2 reads SNEGSKA (reference sequence). The CDR3 spells CSARDFGGGTDTQYF. DNA for the CDR3: TGCAGTGCTAGAGATTTTGGGGGAGGCACAGATACGCAGTATTTT.

This clonotype was seen just once. This chain uses TRBV7-9 with TRBJ2-7; D may be TRBD2 (5 bases). Germline V gene sequence: CDR1 SEHNR, CDR2 FQNEAQ (reference sequence). This CDR3 spans 16 amino acids. V was shortened by 1 base and J by 3 bases, with 16 bases between the two germline ends. The chain's CDR3 is CASSLVGGGSRYEQYF. The CDR3 bases are TGTGCCAGCAGCTTAGTGGGCGGAGGATCCCGCTACGAGCAGTACTTC.